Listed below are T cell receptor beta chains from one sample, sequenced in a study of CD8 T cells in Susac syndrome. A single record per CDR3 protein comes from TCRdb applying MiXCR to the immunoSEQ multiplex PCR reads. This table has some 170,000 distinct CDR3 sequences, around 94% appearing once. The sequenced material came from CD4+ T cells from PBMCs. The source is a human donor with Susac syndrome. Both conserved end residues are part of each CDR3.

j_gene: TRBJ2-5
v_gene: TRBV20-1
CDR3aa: CSARDSDVPKETQYF

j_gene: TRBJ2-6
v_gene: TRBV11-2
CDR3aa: CASRTVSGANVLTF

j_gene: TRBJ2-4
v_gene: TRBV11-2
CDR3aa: CASSLSVPGQGAPAKNIQYF

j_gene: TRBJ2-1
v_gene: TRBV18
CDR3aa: CASSPTLAGSYNEQFF

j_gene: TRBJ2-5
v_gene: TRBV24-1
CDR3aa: CATSPGQGETQYF

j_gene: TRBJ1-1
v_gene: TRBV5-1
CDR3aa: CASSPGWSPNVNTEAFF

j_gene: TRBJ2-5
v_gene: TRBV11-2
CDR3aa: CASSLISLGGETQYF

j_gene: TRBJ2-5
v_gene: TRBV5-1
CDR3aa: CASSLVAQGASETQYF

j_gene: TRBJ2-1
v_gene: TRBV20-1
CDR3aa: CSASRPRGYNNEQFF

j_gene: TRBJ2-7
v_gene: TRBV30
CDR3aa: CAWSVLSRQFYEQYF

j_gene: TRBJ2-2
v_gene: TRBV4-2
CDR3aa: CASSQDLAGGPRGELFF

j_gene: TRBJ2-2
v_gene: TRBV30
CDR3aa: CAWAHPGATGELFF

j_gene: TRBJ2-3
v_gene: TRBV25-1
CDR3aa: CASSDPRTSTDTQYF

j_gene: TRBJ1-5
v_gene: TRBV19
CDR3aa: CASSISRAGNQPQHF

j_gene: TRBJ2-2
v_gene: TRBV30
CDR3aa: CARGDRESGELFF

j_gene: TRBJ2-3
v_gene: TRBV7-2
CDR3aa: CASSLVAGGTDTQYF

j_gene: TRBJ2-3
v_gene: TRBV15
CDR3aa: CATSRGGDTQYF